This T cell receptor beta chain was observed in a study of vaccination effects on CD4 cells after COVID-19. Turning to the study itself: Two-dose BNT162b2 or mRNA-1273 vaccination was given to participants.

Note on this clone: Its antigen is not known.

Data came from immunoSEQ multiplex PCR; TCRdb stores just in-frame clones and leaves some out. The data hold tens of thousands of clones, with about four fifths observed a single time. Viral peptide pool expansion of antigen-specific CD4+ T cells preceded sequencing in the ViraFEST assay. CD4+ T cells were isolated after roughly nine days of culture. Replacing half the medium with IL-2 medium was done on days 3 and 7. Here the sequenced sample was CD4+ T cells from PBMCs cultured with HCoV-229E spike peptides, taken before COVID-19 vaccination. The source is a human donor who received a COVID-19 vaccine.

CDR3 loop: CASSVGAEGNTQYF. CDR3 nucleotides: TGTGCCAGTAGTGTAGGTGCCGAGGGGAATACGCAGTATTTT. The J gene is TRBJ2-3, the V gene TRBV19, with D perhaps matching TRBD1 or TRBD2 (5 bases each). Germline V gene data show CDR1 as LNHDA and CDR2 as SQIVND (reference sequence). V gave up 5 bases and J gave up 7 bases, with 16 bases separating them. The CDR3 sequence is 14 residues long.